This T cell receptor beta chain was identified during a study of blood T cell repertoires in COVID-19. Study details: The United States, Italy and Spain were the sources of the acute and convalescent COVID-19 samples.

Trimming cost V 0 bases and J 2 bases; bases outside gene matches: 3. Germline CDR1 SGHNT, CDR2 YYREEE (reference sequence). The CDR3 has 15 amino acids. Authors' data handling: By means of reference gene primer amplification, nucleated cell counts were estimated. Repertoires were generated with immunoSEQ multiplex PCR, while TCRdb's copy carries only in-frame clones and drops some. The DNA was the basis for D and trimming; V, J and clone size are from that table. The table shows tens of thousands of clones, with approximately 90% occurring only once. The sequence came from a human donor with active COVID-19. The donor label of this sample is uncertain. The chain links TRBV5-4 to TRBJ2-3, with TRBD2 matching 7 bases. Sequencing input: peripheral blood. CDR3 bases: TGTGCCAGCAGCTTGGGGCTAGCGGACACAGATACGCAGTATTTT. Amino acid sequence: CASSLGLADTDTQYF.